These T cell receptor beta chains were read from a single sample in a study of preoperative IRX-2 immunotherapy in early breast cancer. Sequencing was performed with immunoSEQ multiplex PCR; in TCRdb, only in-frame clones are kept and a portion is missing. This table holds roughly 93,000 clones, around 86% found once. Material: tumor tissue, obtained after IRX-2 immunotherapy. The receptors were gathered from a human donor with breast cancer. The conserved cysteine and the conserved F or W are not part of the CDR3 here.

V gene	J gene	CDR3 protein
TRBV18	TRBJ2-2	ASSPSSAGELF
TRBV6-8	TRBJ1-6	ASSSRGQGRSPLH
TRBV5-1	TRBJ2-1	ASSLEGLAGGKTYNEQF
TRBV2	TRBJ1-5	ASSGTGWTQPQH
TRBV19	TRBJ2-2	ASSTDGTSGSYAGELF
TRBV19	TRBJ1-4	ASSPHRRLGSNEKLF
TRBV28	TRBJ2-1	ASSSGLAGSGEQF
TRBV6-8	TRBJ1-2	AISTDTAYGYT
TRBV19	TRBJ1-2	ASSQQGDYGYT
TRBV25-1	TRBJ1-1	ASTQGRNTEAF
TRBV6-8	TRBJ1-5	ASSPGSMGGNQPQH
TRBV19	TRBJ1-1	ASSIGSSTEAF
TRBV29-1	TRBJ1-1	SARTGVLNTEAF
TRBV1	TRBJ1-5	ASSQGQGPVQPQH
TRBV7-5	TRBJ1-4	ARSLVSSGTHSRGGEKLF
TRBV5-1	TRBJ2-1	ASSLWDRVGNEQF
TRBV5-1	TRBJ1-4	ASSLGSGGSEKLF
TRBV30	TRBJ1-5	AWARGSNQPQH
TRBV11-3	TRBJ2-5	ASSFGGTRLETQY
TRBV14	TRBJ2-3	ASSLRSPSTDTQY
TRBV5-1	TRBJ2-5	ASSSTSGGETQY
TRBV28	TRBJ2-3	ASSRDRGSNTQY
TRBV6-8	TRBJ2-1	AISAGGQGLGEQF
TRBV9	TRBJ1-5	ASTGVPNQPQH
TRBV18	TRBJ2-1	ASSPAQRTSGGVEQF
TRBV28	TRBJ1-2	ASSNVGSYLVQGYT
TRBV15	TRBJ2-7	ATSFGGQGYEQY
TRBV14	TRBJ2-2	ASSQTPGLAGGPLNTGELF
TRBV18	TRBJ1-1	ASSPPVPGQNTEAF
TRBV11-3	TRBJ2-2	ASSPGQVITGELF
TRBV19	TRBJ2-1	ASSFWTSALGEQF
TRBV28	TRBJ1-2	ASRSPGQGYGYT
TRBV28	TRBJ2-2	ASSTPSTELF
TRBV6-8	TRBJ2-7	ASRLAPSGEQY
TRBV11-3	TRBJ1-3	ASSLGTGGRLNTIY
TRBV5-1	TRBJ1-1	ASRSGGYDTEAF
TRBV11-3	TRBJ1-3	ASSLSRGKANTIY
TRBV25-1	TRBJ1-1	ASSEWGRRDTEAF
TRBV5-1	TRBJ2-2	ASSSTGANTGELF
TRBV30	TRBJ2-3	AWSSDSDTQY
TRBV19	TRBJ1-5	ASRKDGTGPQH
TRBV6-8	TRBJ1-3	ASSRGQPKNSGNTIY
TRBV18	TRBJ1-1	ASSPGQDSEAF
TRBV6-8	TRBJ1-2	AISEPAGPRHLYGYT
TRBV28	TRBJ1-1	ASSPLGQRQLNTEAF
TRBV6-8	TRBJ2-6	ASRAEKGLAGAGANVLT
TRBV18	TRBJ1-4	ASSPGQGEKLF
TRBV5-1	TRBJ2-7	ASSSDSSSYEQY
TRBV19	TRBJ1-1	ASSILGGETEAF
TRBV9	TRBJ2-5	ASSEGMETQY
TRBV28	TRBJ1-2	ASSLSQGFYGYT
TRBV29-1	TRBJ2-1	SVAGTEIYNEQF
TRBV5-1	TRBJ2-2	ASSQGAASTGELF
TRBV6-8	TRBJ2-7	ASSGLADTYEQY
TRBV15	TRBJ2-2	ATSTRDSPNTGELF
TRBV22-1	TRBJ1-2	ASSELGTGYGYT
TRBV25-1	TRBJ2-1	ASSEQAGHYNEQF